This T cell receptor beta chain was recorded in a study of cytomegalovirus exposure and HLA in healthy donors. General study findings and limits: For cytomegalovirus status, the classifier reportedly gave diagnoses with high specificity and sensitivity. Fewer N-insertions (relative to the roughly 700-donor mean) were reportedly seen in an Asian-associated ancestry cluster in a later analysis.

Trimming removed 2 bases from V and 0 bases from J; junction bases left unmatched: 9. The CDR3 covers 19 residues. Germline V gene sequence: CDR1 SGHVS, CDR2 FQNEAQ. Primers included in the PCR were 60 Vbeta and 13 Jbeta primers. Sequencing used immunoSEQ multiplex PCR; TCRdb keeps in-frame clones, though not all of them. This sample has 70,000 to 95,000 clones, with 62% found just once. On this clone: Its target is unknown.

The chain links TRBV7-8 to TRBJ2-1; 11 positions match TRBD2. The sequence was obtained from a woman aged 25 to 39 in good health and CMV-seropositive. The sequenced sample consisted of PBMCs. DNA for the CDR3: TGTGCCAGCAGCTTATTGGGGACTAGCGGCGGCCTCTCCTACAATGAGCAGTTCTTC. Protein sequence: CASSLLGTSGGLSYNEQFF.